This T cell receptor beta chain appears in the sequencing data of a study of blood T cell repertoires in COVID-19. Study-wide background: Sites in the United States, Italy and Spain provided acute and convalescent COVID-19 samples. T cells, B-cell-depleted T cells, or PBMCs supplied cDNA or gDNA.

This CDR3 contains 15 residues. V shed 4 bases and J 5 bases; nucleotides not matched to a gene: 11. The V gene's germline CDR1 is MNHEY and CDR2 SMNVEV (reference sequence). The table came from immunoSEQ multiplex PCR; TCRdb's copy has only in-frame clones and leaves some out. The table includes hundreds of thousands of clones, 87% detected once. Material for sequencing was peripheral blood. This chain uses TRBV27 with TRBJ2-7; 7 bases agree with TRBD2. The TCR sequence derives from a woman aged 45-60 years with COVID-19, enrolled during active disease. The DNA for the CDR3 is TGTGCCAGCAGTTCCCGACTAGCCATGCAGAACGAGCAGTACTTC. This codes for CASSSRLAMQNEQYF.